The 5 T cell receptor beta chains listed next were all sequenced from one sample in a study of tissue T cells after allogeneic stem cell transplantation (dated by TCRdb to between 2022 and 2023). Library method: the immunoSEQ multiplex PCR assay. TCRdb limited this immuneACCESS table to in-frame rearrangements with V and J called. A share of clones is missing; checked studies link under half to unresolved V genes, and the rest is unexplained. The sample includes 9,400 or so clones, with 60% to 75% observed a single time. 9% to 9.5% of the sample lies in the top ten. Read against the paper, the sample's time point label means: human tissue collected at research (rapid) autopsy. The sequenced sample was tissue from the ileum, obtained at autopsy. These receptors all stem from a woman aged 18 to 55 with breast cancer.

The chain is built from TRBV7-9 and TRBJ1-6; 7 bases are shared with TRBD1. J lost 10 bases, V lost 4 bases, and 19 bases had no gene match. The CDR3 is made up of 18 amino acids. Germline V lookup: CDR1 SEHNR, CDR2 FQNEAQ (reference sequence). The CDR3 DNA sequence: TGTGCCAGCAGCTCTACTGGACAGGAGGAGTTTGGGGGGTCACCCCTCCACTTT. Its translation: CASSSTGQEEFGGSPLHF. Combining the CDR3 with reference TRBV7-9 and TRBJ1-6 gives the whole variable domain DTGVSQNPRHKITKRGQNVTFRCDPISEHNRLYWYRQTLGQGPEFLTYFQNEAQLEKSRLLSDRFSAERPKGSFSTLEIQRTEQGDSAMYLCASSSTGQEEFGGSPLHFGNGTRLTVT.

The chain carries TRBV11-1 and TRBJ2-7; weak D call: TRBD2 (6 bases). CDR3 length: 15 residues. CDR1 is SGHAT and CDR2 is FQDESV in the germline V gene (reference sequence). With 1 base removed from V and 2 bases from J, the gap between germline ends came to 12 bases. The CDR3 sequence: CASSLEGLTTYEQYF. The CDR3 DNA sequence: TGTGCCAGCAGCTTAGAAGGACTAACCACCTACGAGCAGTACTTC.

The V and J genes are TRBV7-2 and TRBJ2-5; D is possibly TRBD2 (6 bases). Germline lookup yields CDR1 SGHTA and CDR2 FQGNSA. The V end lost 6 bases, the J end lost 3 bases, and 14 bases lay between the germline ends. The CDR3 spans 14 residues. The DNA for the CDR3 is TGTGCCAGCAGTTATGGGACTGATGAAGAGACCCAGTACTTC. It codes for CASSYGTDEETQYF. Using reference TRBV7-2 and TRBJ2-5 for the parts outside the CDR3, the full variable domain is GAGVSQSPSNKVTEKGKDVELRCDPISGHTALYWYRQSLGQGLEFLIYFQGNSAPDKSGLPSDRFSAERTGGSVSTLTIQRTQQEDSAVYLCASSYGTDEETQYFGPGTRLLVL.

The genes are TRBV5-6 and TRBJ2-5; D uncertain. CDR3 length: 14 residues. V gave up 0 bases and J gave up 5 bases, with 11 bases separating them. Germline V gene data show CDR1 as SGHDT and CDR2 as YYEEEE. The CDR3 bases are TGTGCCAGCAGCTTGGGGCAGTATGGGGAGACCCAGTACTTC. This codes for CASSLGQYGETQYF.

The gene calls are TRBV30 and TRBJ1-1; D call uncertain. V shed 5 bases and J shed 4 bases, with 11 bases lying between them. Germline CDR1 is GTSNPN and CDR2 is SVGIG (reference sequence). This CDR3 comprises 12 residues. The CDR3 loop is CAWGVAGTEAFF. The CDR3 DNA reads TGTGCCTGGGGAGTGGCTGGCACTGAAGCTTTCTTT.